This T cell receptor beta chain came from a study of beta chain features in type 1 diabetes (dated by TCRdb to the late 2010s). Regarding the research as a whole: Patients and healthy donors did not differ in mean age, gender distribution, total cell number or subset yield. Whereas all 30 or so donors provided naive and central memory subsets, regulatory and stem cell-like memory subsets were isolated from just 8 patients and roughly eight healthy donors. In the study, TCRB repertoires of sorted circulating CD4+ T cell subsets from recently diagnosed type 1 diabetes patients were compared with those of matched healthy donors. A total of around 100 million sorted cells were examined across all samples, and RNA yield correlated strongly with the number of cells per subset.

Only a few counts were recorded for this clone. Its antigen specificity is not known. Nothing much larger sits one base from this clone, and base qualities are not available. The paper as a whole reports these results and caveats: Naive, central memory and regulatory TCRB repertoires appeared more similar among patients than among healthy donors. In all four CD4+ subsets, TCRB CDR3 length was moderately but significantly shorter in type 1 diabetes patients. HLA sub-analyses involved small numbers of individuals, so any influence of HLA type on TCRB rearrangement remained unresolved. Fewer insertions and more nucleotide deletions at VDJ recombination sites were observed in patients with type 1 diabetes, implying thymic rearrangement abnormalities. Shorter templates might have been favored by PCR, but patient and control samples were amplified and corrected together, so both groups would have been affected equally by any skew. Because cDNA rather than genomic DNA was sequenced, highly expressing activated cells could have been over-represented, although no difference in activation and CD3 levels was found between groups.

The High Capacity cDNA Reverse Transcription Kit was used to reverse transcribe all of the isolated RNA, meaning that expressed TCRB transcripts were what got sequenced. Deep immunoSEQ sequencing was performed on naive, central memory and regulatory T cell samples, with an average of roughly 3.5 million total reads per sample. After sorted cells were lysed in RLT buffer, RNA was extracted with DNase-treated RNeasy Micro or Mini kits, with the choice depending on cell number. Each cell subset was processed on its own to prevent cross-contamination, while patient and healthy donor samples were processed together. Using the immunoSEQ multiplex PCR, TCRB sequences were amplified from cDNA into 87-bp fragments spanning the CDR3 region. Sequencing of the amplicons was performed on the Illumina HiSeq platform. Regarding the original processing steps: PCR bias was computationally corrected using synthetic template baselines, reads within Hamming distance 2 were collapsed, and singletons that could not be merged were discarded. Reads were aligned against IMGT to assign V, D and J genes, CDR3 length and insertions or deletions at six rearrangement sites. Within each subset, clonotype counts were normalized to sorted cell number, and only after that were true diversity and Gini coefficients computed with the tcR R package. The overlap coefficient, calculated on TCRB nucleotide sequences, was used to measure repertoire sharing. Out-of-frame TCRB sequences from naive cells were analyzed as a proxy for the pre-selection repertoire. Here the immuneACCESS table is served through TCRdb, limited to in-frame sequences with V and J called. Missing clones are a known gap in these copies; in checked studies unresolved V genes cover under half, and the rest lacks a known reason. The DNA was the basis for D and trimming; V, J and clone size are from that table. In this sample the table shows approximately 300,000 clones, approximately 11% of which occur a single time. The leading ten clones occupy just over 0.015% of the sample.

A single peripheral blood draw of around 120 mL on average was collected from each donor into heparinised tubes. Naive, central memory, regulatory and stem cell-like memory CD4+ T cells were sorted on a BD FACSAria II using a panel including CD45RO, CCR7, CD25, CD127, CD95 and CD27. Every sorted population had a purity above 95%. PBMCs were isolated right away by Lymphoprep density gradient centrifugation and were stained directly, without culture. So that batch effects would be minimized, each experiment stained and sorted samples in pairs, pairing one healthy donor with one patient. The sequence came from a woman in her twenties or thirties in good health. Specimen: naive CD4+ T cells from blood. The intended sense of this specimen's cell subset or site label: true naive CD4+ T cells.

The sequenced DNA is TGTGCCAGCTCACCACAGTCGGGCGGGAGCTCCTACGAGCAGTACTTC. Translation gives CASSPQSGGSSYEQYF. The chain joins TRBV18 to TRBJ2-7; 7 bases in between match TRBD2. Here V drops 1 base and J drops 0 bases, and the junction holds 6 bases not matched to any gene. From the germline V gene, CDR1 is KGHSH and CDR2 is LQKENI. The CDR3 goes from the cysteine to the phenylalanine over 16 residues. The DNA shown is the 48-base CDR3, in frame from base 1.